A selection of T cell receptor beta chains follows, all from one sample in a study of identifying expanded T cells in peripheral blood. Repertoires were generated with immunoSEQ multiplex PCR, while TCRdb's copy carries only in-frame clones and drops some. This sample has around 99,000 clones, with around 90% found just once. The specimen was blood. The receptors were sampled from a person between 18 and 75 years old in good health. Both conserved end residues are part of each CDR3. The order of the fields is J gene, V gene, clone size, D gene, CDR3 protein, CDR3 DNA. The D gene is left open where the match is weak. Size values are once, few and many counts, or a class for expanded clones, and some rows have none.

>TRBJ2-2|TRBV6-6|.|.
CASSFSRTGELFF
TGTGCCAGCAGTTTCAGTAGGACCGGGGAGCTGTTTTTT
>TRBJ2-7|TRBV2|.|.
CASTREAYEQYF
TGTGCCAGCACCAGAGAGGCCTACGAGCAGTACTTC
>TRBJ1-2|TRBV6-5|.|.
CASSYSGAISYGYTF
TGTGCCAGCAGTTACTCGGGGGCGATATCCTATGGCTACACCTTC
>TRBJ1-2|TRBV6-1|.|TRBD1
CASSLRTGGYTF
TGTGCCAGCAGTCTAAGGACAGGTGGCTACACCTTC
>TRBJ2-7|TRBV4-2|.|TRBD2
CASSQDMTSVSYEQYF
TGTGCCAGCAGCCAAGATATGACTAGCGTCTCCTACGAGCAGTACTTC
>TRBJ2-5|TRBV6-1|.|.
CASSVRGQETQYF
TGTGCCAGCAGTGTGCGGGGTCAAGAGACCCAGTACTTC
>TRBJ1-3|TRBV19|.|.
CASSIKPLGARNTIYF
TGTGCCAGTAGTATAAAGCCTCTAGGGGCTAGAAACACCATATATTTT
>TRBJ2-1|TRBV14|once|.
CASSQIRGSSYNEQFF
TGTGCCAGCAGCCAAATCAGGGGCTCGAGTTACAATGAGCAGTTCTTC
>TRBJ2-2|TRBV15|.|.
CATDSGKTNTGELFF
TGTGCCACGGATTCGGGCAAAACGAACACCGGGGAGCTGTTTTTT
>TRBJ1-4|TRBV28|.|.
CASSLGDNEKLFF
TGTGCCAGCAGTTTAGGCGATAATGAAAAACTGTTTTTT
>TRBJ2-7|TRBV7-3|.|TRBD1
CASSLYATPGQSYEQYF
TGTGCCAGCAGCTTATATGCCACTCCGGGACAGTCCTACGAGCAGTACTTC
>TRBJ1-2|TRBV29-1|.|.
CSVAGDGYTF
TGCAGCGTGGCTGGGGATGGCTACACCTTC
>TRBJ2-7|TRBV10-1|few|TRBD2
CASSPSGTNLYEQYF
TGCGCCAGCAGTCCATCCGGGACTAACCTCTACGAGCAGTACTTC
>TRBJ2-2|TRBV28|.|.
CASRRTFLDTGELFF
TGTGCCAGCAGAAGGACCTTTCTGGACACCGGGGAGCTGTTTTTT
>TRBJ2-7|TRBV29-1|once|.
CSVGSQPGDEQYF
TGCAGCGTCGGGAGTCAGCCCGGGGACGAGCAGTACTTC
>TRBJ1-5|TRBV7-2|.|.
CASSRWASTNQPQHF
TGTGCCAGCAGCCGTTGGGCCAGCACCAATCAGCCCCAGCATTTT
>TRBJ1-1|TRBV6-1|.|.
CASSETPTNTEAFF
TGTGCCAGCAGTGAAACACCTACGAACACTGAAGCTTTCTTT
>TRBJ2-7|TRBV10-3|.|.
CAISESGGEYEQYF
TGTGCCATCAGTGAGTCGGGGGGAGAGTACGAGCAGTACTTC
>TRBJ1-1|TRBV6-1|once|TRBD1
CASSEALLLGTGASTEAFF
TGTGCCAGCAGTGAAGCGCTTCTTTTAGGGACAGGGGCGAGCACTGAAGCTTTCTTT
>TRBJ1-1|TRBV18|.|.
CASSHSWSPRDTEAFF
TGTGCCAGCTCACACAGCTGGTCGCCAAGAGACACTGAAGCTTTCTTT
>TRBJ2-1|TRBV7-9|.|TRBD1
CASSPPDRGNEQFF
TGTGCCAGCAGCCCTCCCGACAGGGGAAATGAGCAGTTCTTC
>TRBJ2-3|TRBV27|.|.
CASTRRGTDTQYF
TGTGCCAGCACCAGACGCGGCACAGATACGCAGTATTTT
>TRBJ2-7|TRBV11-2|.|TRBD2
CASSRERGSGRAGDEQYF
TGTGCCAGCAGCCGGGAGAGAGGTAGCGGGAGGGCCGGTGACGAGCAGTACTTC
>TRBJ2-3|TRBV5-1|once|TRBD2
CASSWVAGKTDTQYF
TGCGCCAGCAGCTGGGTAGCGGGGAAAACAGATACGCAGTATTTT
>TRBJ1-2|TRBV27|once|.
CASSLSRQNYGYTF
TGTGCCAGCAGTTTATCGCGCCAGAACTATGGCTACACCTTC
>TRBJ1-4|TRBV2|.|.
CASRTGNGIGEKLFF
TGTGCCAGCAGGACGGGAAATGGGATTGGAGAAAAACTGTTTTTT
>TRBJ1-1|TRBV5-1|.|.
CASSQPGGYTEAFF
TGCGCCAGCAGCCAACCCGGAGGTTACACTGAAGCTTTCTTT
>TRBJ1-1|TRBV27|.|TRBD1
CASMTGRNTEAFF
TGTGCCAGCATGACAGGGAGGAACACTGAAGCTTTCTTT
>TRBJ1-1|TRBV10-3|.|.
CAIRSKALNTEAFF
TGTGCCATCAGGAGCAAGGCGCTGAACACTGAAGCTTTCTTT
>TRBJ2-1|TRBV7-2|.|TRBD2
CASSTERGDYNEQFF
TGTGCCAGCAGCACCGAGCGGGGTGACTACAATGAGCAGTTCTTC
>TRBJ1-2|TRBV2|.|TRBD1
CASSADRDYGYTF
TGTGCCAGCAGTGCTGACAGGGACTATGGCTACACCTTC
>TRBJ2-5|TRBV6-1|.|.
CASSEGGRETQYF
TGTGCCAGCAGTGAGGGGGGAAGAGAGACCCAGTACTTC
>TRBJ2-7|TRBV4-2|.|TRBD1
CASSLRDRGKHEQYF
TGTGCCAGCAGCCTCCGGGACAGGGGAAAGCACGAGCAGTACTTC
>TRBJ2-6|TRBV2|.|.
CASSAGGANVLTF
TGTGCCAGCAGCGCCGGGGGGGCCAACGTCCTGACTTTC
>TRBJ1-6|TRBV28|.|.
CASSLSDRNSPLHF
TGTGCCAGCAGTTTATCAGATAGAAATTCACCCCTCCACTTT
>TRBJ1-5|TRBV19|.|.
CASSARWGGRQPQHF
TGTGCCAGTAGTGCCAGATGGGGGGGGAGGCAGCCCCAGCATTTT
>TRBJ1-2|TRBV28|.|.
CASRQTGYGYTF
TGTGCCAGCAGACAAACAGGATACGGCTACACCTTC
>TRBJ1-4|TRBV19|.|.
CASSINRGVPATNEKLFF
TGTGCCAGTAGTATTAACAGAGGGGTCCCCGCAACTAATGAAAAACTGTTTTTT
>TRBJ1-3|TRBV10-1|.|.
CASSSAFSGNTIYF
TGCGCCAGCAGCTCGGCGTTCTCTGGAAACACCATATATTTT